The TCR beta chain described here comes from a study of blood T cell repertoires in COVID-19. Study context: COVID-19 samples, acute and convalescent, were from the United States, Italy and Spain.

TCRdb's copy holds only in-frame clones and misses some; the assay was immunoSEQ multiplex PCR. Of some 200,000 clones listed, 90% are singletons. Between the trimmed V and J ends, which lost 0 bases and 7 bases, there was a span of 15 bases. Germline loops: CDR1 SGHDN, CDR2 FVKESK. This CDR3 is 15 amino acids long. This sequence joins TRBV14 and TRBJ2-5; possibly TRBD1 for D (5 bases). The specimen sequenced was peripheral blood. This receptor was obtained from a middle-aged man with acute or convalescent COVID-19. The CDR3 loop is CASSQEGGRAGTQYF. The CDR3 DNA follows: TGTGCCAGCAGCCAAGAAGGTGGCAGGGCAGGGACCCAGTACTTC.